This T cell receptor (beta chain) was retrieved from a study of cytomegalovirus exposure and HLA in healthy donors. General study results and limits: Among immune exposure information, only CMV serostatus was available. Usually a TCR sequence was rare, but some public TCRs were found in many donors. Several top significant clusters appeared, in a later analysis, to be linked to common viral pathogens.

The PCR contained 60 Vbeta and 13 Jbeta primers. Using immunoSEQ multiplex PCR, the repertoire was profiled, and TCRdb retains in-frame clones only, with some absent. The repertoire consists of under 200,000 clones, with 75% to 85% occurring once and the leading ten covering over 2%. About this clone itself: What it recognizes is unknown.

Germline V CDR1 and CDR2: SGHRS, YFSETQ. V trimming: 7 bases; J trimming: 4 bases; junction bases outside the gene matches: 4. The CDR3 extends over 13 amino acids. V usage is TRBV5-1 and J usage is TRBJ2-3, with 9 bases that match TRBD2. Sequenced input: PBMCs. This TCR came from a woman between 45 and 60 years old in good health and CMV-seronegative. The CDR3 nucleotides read TGCGCCAGCTCGGGACTAGCAGCAGATACGCAGTATTTT. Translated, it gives CASSGLAADTQYF.